These T cell receptor beta chains were read from a single sample in a study of blood T cell repertoires in COVID-19. This table comes from immunoSEQ multiplex PCR, and its TCRdb copy is limited to in-frame clones, with some not included. Of just over 650,000 clones listed, over 80% were seen once; the top ten hold around 0.3%. The sequenced material came from peripheral blood. The source of these receptors is a woman aged 18-29 years with acute or convalescent COVID-19. CDR3s leave out the opening cysteine and the closing phenylalanine or tryptophan.

v_gene | CDR3aa
TRBV18 | ASSPPGTVTYEQY
TRBV5-1 | ASSSDRGNTEAF
TRBV24-1 | ATSDSGGSSPLH
TRBV10-3 | AIRINRGLSYEQY
TRBV25-1 | ASSLPGTGSHEQY
TRBV7-9 | ASSREGGTNQPQH
TRBV7-2 | ASSLEWYSSYEQY
TRBV2 | ASNGQGRDTEAF
TRBV5-5 | ASGGEIQGLGYT
TRBV5-6 | ASSSDPTGYGYT
TRBV6-2/TRBV6-3 | ASSYSDRGNYGYT
TRBV5-4 | ASSLDREKRSNQPQH
TRBV10-2 | ASREGTGAYEQY
TRBV11-2 | ASSLGRGPYEQY
TRBV4-1 | ASREGDTGELF
TRBV27 | ASSPDSYGYT
TRBV4-1 | ASSQDEDSANYGYT
TRBV19 | ASSIGKERGGEQY
TRBV3-1/TRBV3-2 | ASSLGGAGNLYNEQF
TRBV2 | ASSGGDRGGYT
TRBV19 | ASSSDRAPSYNEQF
TRBV5-1 | ASSIGLTDNSPLH
TRBV3-1/TRBV3-2 | ASRKGLAGAFQETQY
TRBV2 | ASIGVGPTTWETQY
TRBV27 | ASSLVPPRAGGPNQPQH
TRBV9 | ASSPRGHEPQH
TRBV30 | AWTGGRNSPLH
TRBV6-1 | ASSEGGFNYYEQY
TRBV7-6 | ASSLPDSPLH
TRBV9 | ASSGYQGAGYGYT
TRBV29-1 | SVVSAGGPYEQF
TRBV9 | ASSTGRGGLTEAF
TRBV7-2 | ASSLGGTGNYGYT
TRBV30 | AWSVVSGNQPQH
TRBV14 | ASSPGTTEAF
TRBV3-1/TRBV3-2 | ASSQADYQETQY
TRBV7-7 | ASSPATSGGADTQY
TRBV6-1 | ASSLRAGWGYEQY
TRBV27 | ASSFRGGAYGYT
TRBV2 | ASTWADRGVGSPLH
TRBV29-1 | SVTGSSNYGYT
TRBV15 | ATSSQDRDSGEQY
TRBV2 | ASSESGHGQF
TRBV5-1 | ASTGTSGGSDNEQF
TRBV3-1/TRBV3-2 | ASSPWDRGRETQY
TRBV27 | ASSLFDTSTGELF
TRBV9 | ASSVGAGGSYGYT